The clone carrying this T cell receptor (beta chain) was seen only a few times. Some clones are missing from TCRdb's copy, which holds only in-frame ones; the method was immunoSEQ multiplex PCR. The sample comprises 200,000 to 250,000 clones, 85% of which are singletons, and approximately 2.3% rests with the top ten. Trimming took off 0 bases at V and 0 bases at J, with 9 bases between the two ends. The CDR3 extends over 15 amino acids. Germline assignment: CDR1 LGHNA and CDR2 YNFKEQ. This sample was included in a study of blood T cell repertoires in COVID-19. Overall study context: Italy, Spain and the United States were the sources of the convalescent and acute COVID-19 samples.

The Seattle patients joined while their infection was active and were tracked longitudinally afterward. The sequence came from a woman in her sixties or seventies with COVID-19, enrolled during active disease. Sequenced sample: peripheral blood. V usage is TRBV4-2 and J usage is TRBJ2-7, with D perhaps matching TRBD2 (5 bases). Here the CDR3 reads CASSQEDSLSYEQYF. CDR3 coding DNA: TGTGCCAGCAGCCAAGAGGACTCCCTCTCCTACGAGCAGTACTTC.